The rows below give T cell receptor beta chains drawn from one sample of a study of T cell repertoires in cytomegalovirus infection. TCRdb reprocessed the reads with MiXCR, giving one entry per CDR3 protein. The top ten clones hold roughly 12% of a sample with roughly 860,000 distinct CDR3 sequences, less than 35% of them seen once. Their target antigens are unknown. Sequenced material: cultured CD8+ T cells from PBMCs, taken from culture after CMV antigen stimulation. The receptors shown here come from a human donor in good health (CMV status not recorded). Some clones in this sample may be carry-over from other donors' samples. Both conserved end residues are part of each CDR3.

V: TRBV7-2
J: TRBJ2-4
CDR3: CASSLRPNIQYF

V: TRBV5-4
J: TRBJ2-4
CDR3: CASSLVIQYF

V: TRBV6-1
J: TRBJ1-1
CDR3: CASSPWDGNTEAFF

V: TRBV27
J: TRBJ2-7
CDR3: CASSLSASGLNEQYF

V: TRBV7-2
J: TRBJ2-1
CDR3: CARGVTGGLYNEQFF

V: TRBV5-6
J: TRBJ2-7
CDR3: CASSLEKGAMYEQYF

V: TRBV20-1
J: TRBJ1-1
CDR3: CSAGFRQWNTEAFF

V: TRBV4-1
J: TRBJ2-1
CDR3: CATKTGTGARNEQFF

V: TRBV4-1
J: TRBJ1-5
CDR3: CASSHDREVYQPQHF

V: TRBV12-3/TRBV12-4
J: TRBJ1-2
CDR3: CASSPDPTGANYGYTF

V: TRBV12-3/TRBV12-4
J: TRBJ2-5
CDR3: CASSFSGYGETQYF

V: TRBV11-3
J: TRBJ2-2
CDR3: CASSITRPGTGDNTGELFF

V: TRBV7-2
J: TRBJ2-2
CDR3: CASSPLRGLRTGELFF

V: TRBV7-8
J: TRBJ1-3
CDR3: CASSHRGERGNTIYF

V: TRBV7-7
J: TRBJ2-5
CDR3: CASSWGRRETQYF

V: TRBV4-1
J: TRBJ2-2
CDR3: CASSQYTGRSGTGELFF

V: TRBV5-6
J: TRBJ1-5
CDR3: CASSLGGGRYQPQHF

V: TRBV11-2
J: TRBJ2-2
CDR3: CASSLLVEAGELFF

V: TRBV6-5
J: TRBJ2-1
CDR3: CASSYSQGWDEQFF

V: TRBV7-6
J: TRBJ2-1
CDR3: CASSRAGWDEQFF

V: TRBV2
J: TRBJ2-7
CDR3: CASGARPGEQYF

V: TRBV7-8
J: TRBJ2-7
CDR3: CASTPGQDDEQYF

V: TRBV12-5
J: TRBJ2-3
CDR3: CASGFSTSGSSSTDTQYF

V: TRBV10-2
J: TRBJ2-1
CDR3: CASSEGLAGGEEQFF

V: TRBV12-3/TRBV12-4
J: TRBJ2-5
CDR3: CASRDLYASGEETQYF

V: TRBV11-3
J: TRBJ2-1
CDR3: CASSFMAGGDEQFF

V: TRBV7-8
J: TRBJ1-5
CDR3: CASSLVNRRGSNQPQHF

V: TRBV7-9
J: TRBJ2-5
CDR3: CASSWSGDRPKQYF

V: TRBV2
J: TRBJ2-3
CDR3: CASSEGGTTTDTQYF

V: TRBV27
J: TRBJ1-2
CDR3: CASRSGPYGYTF

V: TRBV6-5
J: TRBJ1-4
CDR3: CASSYSGQGEKLFF

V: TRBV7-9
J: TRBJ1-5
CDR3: CASSRTGVGQPQHF

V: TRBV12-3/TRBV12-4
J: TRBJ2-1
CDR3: CASTPGEGGFNEQFF

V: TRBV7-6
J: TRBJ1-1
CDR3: CASSLAETGDTEAFF

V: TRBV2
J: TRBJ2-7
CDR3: CVSSSAGQGNYEQYF

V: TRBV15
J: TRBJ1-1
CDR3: CATSRDLGGGNTEAFF

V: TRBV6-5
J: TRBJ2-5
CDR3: CASGTGGFQETQYF

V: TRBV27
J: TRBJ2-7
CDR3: CASSLADRIEQYF

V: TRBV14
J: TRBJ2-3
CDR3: CASSQDMTSGTDTQYF

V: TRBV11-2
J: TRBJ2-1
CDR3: CASSTPGQGTPREQFF

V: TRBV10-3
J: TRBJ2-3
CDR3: CAISESPPRGFPTDTQYF

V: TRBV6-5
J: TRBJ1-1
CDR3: CASSYSGVSTEAFF

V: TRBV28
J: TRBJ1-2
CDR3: CASSLTLDRRYGYTF

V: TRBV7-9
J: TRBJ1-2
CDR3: CASSFGVRVLENGYTF

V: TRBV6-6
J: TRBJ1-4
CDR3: CASSYTRVTNEKLFF

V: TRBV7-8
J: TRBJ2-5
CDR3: CASSGNRDRVTETQYF

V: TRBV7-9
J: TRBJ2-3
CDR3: CASSPDSDTQYF

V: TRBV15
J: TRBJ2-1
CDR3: CATSREASSYNEQFF

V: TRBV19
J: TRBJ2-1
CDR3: CASSILRVSYNEQFF

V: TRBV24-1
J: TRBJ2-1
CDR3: CATSERDSASEQFF

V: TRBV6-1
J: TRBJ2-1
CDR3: CASRGLAGGANEQFF

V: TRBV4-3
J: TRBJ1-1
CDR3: CASSTGAMSTEAFF

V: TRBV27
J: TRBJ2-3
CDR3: CASTLSGQGATDTQYF